One and the same sample provided the 10 T cell receptor beta chains below, sequenced in a study of OX40 agonist ivuxolimab in advanced cancers. TCRdb keeps only in-frame clones here, not all; method: immunoSEQ multiplex PCR. The table lists about 69,000 clones, about 85% of them singletons. The material sequenced was CD4+ or CD8+ T cells sorted from blood, taken in a trial of the OX40 agonist ivuxolimab. The receptors were gathered from an adult with an advanced solid tumor such as melanoma, head and neck, liver or kidney cancer.

This rearrangement joins TRBV11-3 to TRBJ2-2, with D possibly being TRBD2 (6 bases). Germline assignment: CDR1 SGHNT and CDR2 YENEEA. V was trimmed by 8 bases and J by 6 bases, leaving 13 bases between them. The CDR3 has 13 amino acids. The CDR3 is CASRRREAGELFF. The CDR3 nucleotides are TGTGCCAGCCGGCGGAGGGAGGCCGGGGAGCTGTTTTTT.

The V call is TRBV27, the J call TRBJ2-2; unclear D gene. The CDR3 totals 14 residues. Trimming pared 5 bases from V and 2 bases from J, leaving 9 bases between. Germline CDR1 reads MNHEY; CDR2 reads SMNVEV (reference sequence). CDR3 region: CASSPRTNTGELFF. DNA for the CDR3: TGTGCCAGCAGTCCCCGGACCAACACCGGGGAGCTGTTTTTT.

The gene calls are TRBV19 and TRBJ2-6; 7 bases match TRBD2. Germline V gene lookup returns CDR1 LNHDA and CDR2 SQIVND (reference sequence). The junction had 11 bases not matched to a gene; V was cut back by 6 bases and J by 0 bases. The CDR3 consists of 18 residues. CDR3 residues: CASSYYGGGGSGANVLTF. CDR3 DNA: TGTGCCAGTAGCTATTACGGTGGCGGGGGCTCTGGGGCCAACGTCCTGACTTTC. Combining the CDR3 with reference TRBV19 and TRBJ2-6 gives the whole variable domain DGGITQSPKYLFRKEGQNVTLSCEQNLNHDAMYWYRQDPGQGLRLIYYSQIVNDFQKGDIAEGYSVSREKKESFPLTVTSAQKNPTAFYLCASSYYGGGGSGANVLTFGAGSRLTVL.

V gene TRBV18 combines with J gene TRBJ2-7; 8 bases fit TRBD1. The CDR3 has 15 residues. The V gene's germline CDR1 is KGHSH and CDR2 LQKENI. V shed 0 bases and J 2 bases; nucleotides not matched to a gene: 3. CDR3 in amino acids: CASSPPSTGAYEQYF. Here the CDR3 DNA reads TGTGCCAGCTCACCACCTTCGACAGGGGCCTACGAGCAGTACTTC.

This clone has only one observation. The chain carries TRBV7-2 and TRBJ1-2; tentatively, D is TRBD1 (5 bases). This CDR3 has 12 residues. The germline V gene has CDR1 SGHTA and CDR2 FQGNSA. Trimming took 1 base from V and 8 from J, leaving 8 bases between them. The CDR3, as DNA: TGTGCCAGCAGCTTAGGGGGCGGGGGCTACACCTTC. It codes for CASSLGGGGYTF.

The genes are TRBV6-1 and TRBJ1-1; D remains unclear. From germline, CDR1 is MNHNS and CDR2 SASEGT. The CDR3 runs to 16 residues. V lost 0 bases and J 1 base, leaving 12 bases between the germline ends. The CDR3, as DNA: TGTGCCAGCAGTGAAGCGACGTCTCCGGGGAACACTGAAGCTTTCTTT. This encodes CASSEATSPGNTEAFF.

This clone was seen only a few times. The V gene is TRBV19, the J gene TRBJ1-2, with D tentatively TRBD1 (6 bases). CDR3 length: 15 amino acids. In germline, CDR1 is LNHDA, CDR2 SQIVND (reference sequence). The germline V and J ends were trimmed by 4 bases and 1 base, with 13 bases remaining between them. Written as DNA, the CDR3 is TGTGCCAGTAGTAAGGGGGAACAGGGTAACTATGGCTACACCTTC. Translating gives CASSKGEQGNYGYTF.

The chain joins TRBV11-3 to TRBJ2-1; TRBD1 might be the D (5 bases). V lost 0 bases, J lost 3 bases, and 12 bases lay in between. The CDR3 spans 16 residues. CDR1 SGHNT and CDR2 YENEEA come from the germline V gene. The CDR3: CASSLEAGQIYNEQFF. As DNA, the CDR3 is TGTGCCAGCAGCTTAGAGGCAGGGCAGATCTACAATGAGCAGTTCTTC.

This clone has more than one count but fewer than ten. V gene TRBV6-6 combines with J gene TRBJ1-2; D is uncertain. With 8 bases removed from V and 8 bases from J, the gap between germline ends came to 12 bases. The germline CDR1 and CDR2 sequences are MNHNY and SVGAGI (reference sequence). The CDR3 contains 11 residues. The CDR3 loop is CASGLGRGYTF. CDR3 bases: TGTGCCAGCGGTTTGGGTCGAGGCTACACCTTC.

The CDR3 reads CAISDLKFTGKSGNTIYF. The DNA of the CDR3 is TGTGCCATCAGTGATCTAAAGTTCACAGGGAAATCTGGAAACACCATATATTTT. This rearrangement joins TRBV10-3 to TRBJ1-3; possible D gene TRBD1, 6 bases. This CDR3 spans 18 amino acids. Germline CDR1 ENHRY, CDR2 SYGVKD. The V gene lost 3 bases and the J gene lost 1 base, with 19 bases spanning the gap.